The clone carrying this T cell receptor (beta chain) is large in the sample. The antigen is unknown. The CDR3 spans 16 residues. CDR1 is SNHLY, CDR2 FYNNEI, per germline. V was pared by 3 bases and J by 2 bases, with 14 bases between. The data stem from a study of spatial heterogeneity in lung cancer. The study, taken as a whole, reports: Tracking of tumor mutation counts was seen in expanded intratumoral alpha and beta TCR counts. Nonsynonymous mutations, ubiquitous and regional, were tracked respectively by counts of ubiquitous and regional expanded TCRs.

Time point here: sample taken at primary tumor resection. There were 75 or so donors, all of them untreated patients with early-stage non-small cell lung cancer. Unsorted whole RNA of tumor, nontumor lung or frozen PBMC was sequenced. TCR cDNA molecules were tagged individually, and each one carried a unique molecular identifier. TCRdb redid the calling of the 5' RACE reads with MiXCR, one entry per CDR3 protein. The data contain 1,500 to 2,000 distinct CDR3 sequences, 4.5% to 6% of them singletons. The chain couples TRBV2 to TRBJ1-5, with unresolved D. This material consisted of lung tumor tissue, taken at surgery. The sequence was collected from a male donor with early-stage non-small cell lung cancer. DNA of the CDR3: TGTGCCAGCAGTGAGCTGGCAAGCGGGCGCAATCAGCCCCAGCATTTT. As protein: CASSELASGRNQPQHF.